A selection of T cell receptor beta chains follows, all from one sample in a study of cytomegalovirus exposure and HLA in healthy donors. Sequencing used immunoSEQ multiplex PCR; TCRdb keeps in-frame clones, though not all of them. The sample lists around 200,000 clones, more than 60% seen once, with around 3.5% in the top ten. What was sequenced was PBMCs. The receptor set was obtained from a woman aged 55-69 years in good health and CMV-seropositive. CDR3s include the opening cysteine and the closing phenylalanine or tryptophan. The D gene is left open where the match is weak. The size entry is marked missing in some rows and otherwise reads once, few, many or a size class.

TRBD2	TRBJ2-3	-	TRBV9	CASSPGGGRVDTQYF	TGTGCCAGCAGCCCCGGGGGGGGAAGGGTAGATACGCAGTATTTT
-	TRBJ2-3	-	TRBV29-1	CSVEDPTSHYTQYF	TGCAGCGTTGAAGATCCGACTAGTCATTATACGCAGTATTTT
TRBD1	TRBJ2-3	few	TRBV30	CAWSTKGQGGDTQYF	TGTGCCTGGAGCACAAAGGGACAGGGGGGCGATACGCAGTATTTT
-	TRBJ2-5	-	TRBV5-8	CASSRGRGETQYF	TGTGCCAGCAGCCGTGGCCGGGGAGAGACCCAGTACTTC
-	TRBJ1-1	-	TRBV6-1	CASSEVGGGPGNF	TGTGCCAGCAGTGAAGTGGGGGGAGGTCCGGGAAACTTT
-	TRBJ2-7	-	TRBV6-5	CASSYGTAGKQYF	TGTGCCAGCAGTTACGGGACTGCCGGGAAGCAGTACTTC
-	TRBJ1-1	-	TRBV6-5	CASSYFQGNTEAFF	TGTGCCAGCAGTTATTTTCAGGGGAACACTGAAGCTTTCTTT
-	TRBJ2-3	-	TRBV5-4	CASIPNGRGDTPSPGAQYF	TGTGCCAGCATCCCTAATGGCCGGGGGGACACCCCTTCGCCGGGGGCGCAGTATTTT
-	TRBJ1-2	-	TRBV7-8	CASSPTGPYGYTF	TGTGCCAGCAGTCCGACAGGACCTTATGGCTACACCTTC
-	TRBJ2-2	-	TRBV19	CASSGSSTGELFF	TGTGCCAGTAGTGGATCTAGCACCGGGGAGCTGTTTTTT
TRBD1	TRBJ1-1	-	TRBV25-1	CASSDYRGLNTEAFF	TGTGCCAGCAGTGACTACAGGGGGCTGAACACTGAAGCTTTCTTT
TRBD1	TRBJ1-2	-	TRBV9	CASSTGTGQYGYTF	TGTGCCAGCAGCACCGGGACAGGGCAATATGGCTACACCTTC
-	TRBJ1-4	-	TRBV2	CASSPLPGSTNEKLFF	TGTGCCAGCAGCCCCCTGCCAGGTTCAACTAATGAAAAACTGTTTTTT
TRBD2	TRBJ2-1	-	TRBV18	CASSLRAGVVSYNEQFF	TGTGCCAGCTCCCTCCGGGCGGGAGTTGTTTCCTACAATGAGCAGTTCTTC
TRBD1	TRBJ1-3	-	TRBV5-6	CASGRAGGSGNTIYF	TGTGCCAGCGGGCGGGCAGGGGGCTCTGGAAACACCATATATTTT
-	TRBJ2-2	-	TRBV4-3	CASSPFQGNTGELFF	TGCGCCAGCAGCCCGTTCCAGGGGAACACCGGGGAGCTGTTTTTT
-	TRBJ1-2	-	TRBV7-2	CASSLGVYGYTF	TGTGCCAGCAGCTTAGGCGTCTATGGCTACACCTTC
TRBD1	TRBJ1-1	once	TRBV4-2	CASSQDHRQGPTEAFF	TGTGCCAGCAGCCAAGATCATAGACAGGGACCCACTGAAGCTTTCTTT
TRBD1	TRBJ2-1	few	TRBV9	CASRKTGVNNEQFF	TGTGCCAGCAGAAAGACAGGGGTAAACAATGAGCAGTTCTTC
TRBD1	TRBJ1-6	-	TRBV2	CAGRTGSSYNSPLHF	TGTGCCGGTCGGACAGGGAGCTCCTATAATTCACCCCTCCACTTT
-	TRBJ1-2	-	TRBV6-1	CASSEVGQGTF	-
-	TRBJ2-1	-	TRBV4-2	CASSLEQGKTGEQFF	TGTGCCAGCAGCCTCGAACAGGGTAAAACCGGTGAGCAGTTCTTC
-	TRBJ2-7	-	TRBV1	CTSSQGTGGGCAYEQYF	TGCACCAGCAGCCAAGGGACGGGCGGGGGCTGCGCATACGAGCAGTACTTC
-	TRBJ2-3	once	TRBV27	CASSRLSSGDTQYF	TGTGCCAGCAGTCGCCTCTCCTCGGGTGATACGCAGTATTTT
-	TRBJ1-3	-	TRBV19	CASSPRADSSSGNTIYF	TGTGCCAGTAGTCCCCGGGCCGACAGTAGCTCTGGAAACACCATATATTTT
TRBD2	TRBJ2-2	-	TRBV5-1	CASSETASGGNTGELFF	TGCGCCAGCAGCGAAACCGCTAGCGGGGGAAACACCGGGGAGCTGTTTTTT
TRBD1	TRBJ2-2	-	TRBV5-1	CASSLEGQGFTGELFF	TGCGCCAGCAGCTTGGAGGGACAGGGTTTTACCGGGGAGCTGTTTTTT
TRBD2	TRBJ2-3	-	TRBV16	CASSRELAGGLNTQYF	TGTGCCAGCAGCCGCGAGCTAGCGGGGGGGCTGAATACGCAGTATTTT
-	TRBJ1-5	-	TRBV5-8	CASSLLRSNQPQHF	TGTGCCAGCAGCTTGTTGCGCTCCAATCAGCCCCAGCATTTT
-	TRBJ1-5	-	TRBV5-1	CASSPSWNSNQPQHF	TGCGCCAGCAGCCCTAGTTGGAATAGCAATCAGCCCCAGCATTTT
-	TRBJ2-7	-	TRBV28	CASRADTYEQYF	TGTGCCAGCAGGGCAGACACGTACGAGCAGTACTTC
TRBD1	TRBJ2-5	-	TRBV6-6	CASLWTGGGETQYF	TGTGCCAGCCTCTGGACAGGGGGCGGGGAGACCCAGTACTTC
TRBD1	TRBJ2-7	-	TRBV30	CAWREQGNFYEQYF	TGTGCCTGGAGGGAACAGGGGAACTTCTACGAGCAGTACTTC
-	TRBJ2-1	few	TRBV10-3	CAISELNEQFF	TGTGCCATCAGTGAGCTTAATGAGCAGTTCTTC
-	TRBJ2-1	-	TRBV30	CAWSALHNEQFF	TGTGCCTGGAGCGCACTCCACAATGAGCAGTTCTTC
TRBD2	TRBJ2-7	-	TRBV27	CASSPASTSGSFNEQYF	TGTGCCAGCAGCCCTGCCTCAACTAGCGGGAGTTTCAACGAGCAGTACTTC
-	TRBJ2-5	-	TRBV20-1	CSARDAETQYF	TGCAGTGCTAGAGATGCGGAGACCCAGTACTTC
-	TRBJ2-7	once	TRBV4-1	CASSQDGDRRSYEQYF	TGCGCCAGCAGCCAAGATGGCGACAGGAGGTCCTACGAGCAGTACTTC
-	TRBJ1-1	many	TRBV6-6	CASSYSEGSAEAFF	TGTGCCAGCAGTTACTCTGAGGGTTCTGCTGAAGCTTTCTTT
TRBD2	TRBJ2-7	-	TRBV9	CASSVAGGVSYEQYF	TGTGCCAGCAGCGTAGCGGGGGGGGTATCCTACGAGCAGTACTTC